The 9 T cell receptor beta chains below all came from one sample that was sequenced in a study of beta chain features in type 1 diabetes. Expressed TCRB transcripts got sequenced, as all isolated RNA was reverse transcribed. Assay: immunoSEQ multiplex PCR; the TCRdb copy retains only in-frame clones and omits some. The sample shows more than 550,000 clones, more than 13% of them seen only once. Study results and caveats: TCRB CDR3s were moderately but significantly shorter in Type 1 diabetes patients in all four CD4+ subsets.

Antigens of these TCRs are unknown. The sequenced material came from naive CD4+ T cells from blood. The source of these receptors is a man aged 18 to 29 with type 1 diabetes.

This clone showed up just a few times. The chain recombines TRBV28 with TRBJ2-6; D not certain. Looked up from germline, CDR1 is MDHEN and CDR2 is SYDVKM. CDR3 size: 14 residues. The DNA of the CDR3 is TGTGCGTTGAGCCGCGGCTCTGGGGCCAACGTCCTGACTTTC. Translation: CALSRGSGANVLTF.

In its sample, this clone was seen a few times. This chain uses TRBV29-1 with TRBJ2-3; 10 positions agree with TRBD1. Germline CDR1 is SQVTM and CDR2 is ANQGSEA. Unmatched junction bases numbered 6, after V lost 2 bases and J lost 4 bases. The CDR3 sequence is 15 residues long. The chain's CDR3 is CSVEMGTGVADTQYF. The DNA of the CDR3 is TGCAGCGTTGAAATGGGGACAGGGGTTGCAGATACGCAGTATTTT.

This clone has only one observation. The V and J genes are TRBV5-7 and TRBJ2-7, with 7 bases that match TRBD1. TRBV5-7 is an open reading frame, and its role is uncertain. With V trimmed by 5 bases and J by 6 bases, 14 bases remained unmatched. The CDR3 is made up of 15 amino acids. CDR3 sequence (DNA): TGTGCCAGCAGTTTCGGCGAGACAGGGAGAATCGAGCAGTACTTC. Its translation: CASSFGETGRIEQYF.

The table lists this clone with a few counts. V gene TRBV2 combines with J gene TRBJ2-7; D not resolved. Trimming shortened V by 2 bases and J by 2 bases, and 4 bases separated the two germline ends. This CDR3 spans 12 amino acids. Germline V gives CDR1 SNHLY, CDR2 FYNNEI. The DNA of the CDR3 is TGTGCCAGCAGTGAAATGACCTACGAGCAGTACTTC. It yields the protein CASSEMTYEQYF.

This clone has more than one count but fewer than ten. The chain is built from TRBV7-9 and TRBJ2-2; D is uncertain. The CDR3 has 12 residues. Trimming stripped 8 bases from V and 5 bases from J, with 9 bases between. CDR1 is SEHNR, CDR2 FQNEAQ, per germline (reference sequence). The CDR3 DNA reads as TGTGCCAGCGTCCGGGCAACCGGGGAGCTGTTTTTT. It yields the protein CASVRATGELFF.

This clone was recorded a few times. The chain is built from TRBV18 and TRBJ2-7; D remains ambiguous. V was cut by 4 bases and J by 1 base, with 17 bases left in between. The CDR3 runs to 16 residues. Germline CDR1 KGHSH, CDR2 LQKENI. CDR3 bases: TGTGCCAGCTCACGAGGCGGCCAAGCCAGTTCCTACGAGCAGTACTTC. This codes for CASSRGGQASSYEQYF.

This chain links TRBV7-2 with TRBJ2-3; no firm D call. This CDR3 is 13 amino acids long. Germline values: CDR1 SGHTA, CDR2 FQGNSA. The V gene lost 6 bases and the J gene lost 6 bases, with 13 bases spanning the gap. The CDR3 DNA reads as TGTGCCAGCAGTCCCATGGAGACTGATACGCAGTATTTT. Its protein product is CASSPMETDTQYF. Full variable domain (outside the CDR3, taken from reference TRBV7-2 and TRBJ2-3): GAGVSQSPSNKVTEKGKDVELRCDPISGHTALYWYRQSLGQGLEFLIYFQGNSAPDKSGLPSDRFSAERTGGSVSTLTIQRTQQEDSAVYLCASSPMETDTQYFGPGTRLTVL.

J is TRBJ2-1 and V is TRBV27; D gene unclear. CDR1 and CDR2 (germline): MNHEY, SMNVEV (reference sequence). This CDR3 spans 12 amino acids. V was pared by 3 bases and J by 10 bases, with 10 bases between. CDR3 in DNA: TGTGCCAGCAGTTTCCAAAGAAAGGAGCAGTTCTTC. Its translation is CASSFQRKEQFF.

The chain is built from TRBV7-9 and TRBJ2-5; weak D call: TRBD2 (6 bases). Germline lookup yields CDR1 SEHNR and CDR2 FQNEAQ (reference sequence). The CDR3 length is 14 residues. Trimming pared 2 bases from V and 4 bases from J, leaving 11 bases between. The CDR3 here is CASSLLRGGETQYF. The CDR3 DNA is TGTGCCAGCAGCTTATTGAGGGGAGGAGAGACCCAGTACTTC.